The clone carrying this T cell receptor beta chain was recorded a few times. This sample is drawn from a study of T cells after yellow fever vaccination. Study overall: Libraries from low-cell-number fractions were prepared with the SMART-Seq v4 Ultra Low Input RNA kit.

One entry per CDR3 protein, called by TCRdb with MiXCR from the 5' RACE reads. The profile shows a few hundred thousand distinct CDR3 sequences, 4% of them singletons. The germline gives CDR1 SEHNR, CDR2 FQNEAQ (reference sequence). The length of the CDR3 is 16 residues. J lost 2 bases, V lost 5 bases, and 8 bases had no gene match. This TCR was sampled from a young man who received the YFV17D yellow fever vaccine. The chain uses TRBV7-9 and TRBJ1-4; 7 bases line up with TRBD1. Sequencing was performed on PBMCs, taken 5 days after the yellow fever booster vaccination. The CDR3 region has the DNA TGTGCCAGCAGCCAAGACAGGGTACGGACTAATGAAAAACTGTTTTTT. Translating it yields CASSQDRVRTNEKLFF.